Presented here are 15 T cell receptor beta chains from one specimen sequenced in a study of T cells in Graves' hyperthyroidism and ophthalmopathy. Authors of the study amplified TCR beta CDR3 regions from RNA transcripts. Carried out on the TCR CDR3, a first-round RT-PCR used the HTBI primer set. MiXCR, applied by TCRdb to the multiplex PCR reads, yields one record per CDR3 protein. Of approximately 24,000 distinct CDR3 sequences in the sample, about half are singletons; the top ten hold about 26%. The sample comprised blood. The receptors shown here come from a middle-aged woman with Graves' hyperthyroidism that later progressed to Graves' ophthalmopathy.

Judged by abundance, this clonotype is medium-sized. The chain combines TRBV20-1 with TRBJ1-3, with TRBD1 as a possible D gene (5 bases). Germline CDR1 and CDR2: DFQATT and SNEGSKA (reference sequence). The CDR3 runs to 13 residues. The V end was cut by 5 bases, the J end by 1 base, with 9 bases between. The CDR3 loop is CSARTFSGNTIYF. CDR3 in DNA: TGCAGTGCTCGGACATTTTCTGGAAACACCATATATTTT.

This sequence joins TRBV6-5 and TRBJ2-3, with 7 bases that match TRBD1. V was pared by 5 bases and J by 2 bases, with 7 bases of the junction left unmatched. CDR1 and CDR2 from the germline V gene are MNHEY and SVGAGI. CDR3 length: 15 amino acids. CDR3 protein: CASSTGDSYTDTQYF. The DNA of the CDR3 is TGTGCCAGCAGTACAGGGGACAGTTACACAGATACGCAGTATTTT.

The chain has TRBV9 and TRBJ1-5; D may be TRBD1 (5 bases). V lost 4 bases to trimming and J lost 6 bases, with 17 bases between them. Germline-derived CDR1 and CDR2 are SGDLS and YYNGEE. The CDR3 covers 15 residues. The CDR3 DNA reads as TGTGCCAGCAGCCCCAGCGGTCGGGGGGGTCAGCCCCAGCATTTT. This sequence encodes CASSPSGRGGQPQHF.

This clonotype was observed many times. V and J are TRBV28 and TRBJ1-5; D is perhaps TRBD1 (5 bases). CDR1 and CDR2 (germline): MDHEN, SYDVKM. The CDR3 loop spans 15 amino acids. Between the trimmed V and J ends, which lost 3 bases and 0 bases, there was a span of 9 bases. This CDR3 is CASSLPGSSNQPQHF. The DNA for the CDR3 is TGTGCCAGCAGTTTGCCAGGGAGTAGCAATCAGCCCCAGCATTTT.

This chain uses TRBV7-9 with TRBJ2-7, with TRBD2 matching over 11 bases. CDR3 length: 18 amino acids. Germline trimming cut 5 bases from V and 2 bases from J; bases unmatched to any gene: 14. Germline CDR1 is SEHNR and CDR2 is FQNEAQ (reference sequence). CDR3 DNA sequence: TGTGCCAGCAGCCCAGCCGCGATAGCGGGAGGGATGGCCTACGAGCAGTACTTC. Translated, it gives CASSPAAIAGGMAYEQYF.

This clonotype was found many times. In DNA, the CDR3 is TGTGCCACCAGCAGAGGGGACGGACCCTACGAGCAGTACTTC. Residues: CATSRGDGPYEQYF. The chain couples TRBV15 to TRBJ2-7; D tentatively reads TRBD1 or TRBD2 (5 bases each). Germline V CDR1 and CDR2: LNHNV, YYDKDF (reference sequence). The V and J ends lost 1 base and 2 bases respectively, with 9 bases between them. The CDR3 sequence is 14 residues long.

Details on this clonotype: The junction departs from germline at one end; a sequencing error may be responsible. Written as DNA, the CDR3 is TGCAGCGTTGGGGGTTCCGGGACTAGCGGGAAGTACCAAGAGACCCAGCACTTC. Translated: CSVGGSGTSGKYQETQHF. The chain uses TRBV29-1 and TRBJ2-5; 13 bases line up with TRBD2. Germline values: CDR1 SQVTM, CDR2 ANQGSEA. This CDR3 has 18 residues.

Note on this clonotype: The junction shows a germline mismatch at one end, possibly a read error. The rearrangement uses TRBV12-3 or TRBV12-4 and TRBJ1-4; unclear D gene. The CDR3 has 13 amino acids. CDR3 loop: CAISRSGEEKLFF. The CDR3 region has the DNA TGTGCCATCAGTCGCTCTGGGGAGGAAAAACTGTTTTTT.

This clonotype showed up just a few times. The chain recombines TRBV20-1 with TRBJ2-1, with D maybe TRBD2 (6 bases). This CDR3 region has 14 residues. Germline V gene lookup returns CDR1 DFQATT and CDR2 SNEGSKA (reference sequence). The V end lost 0 bases, the J end lost 5 bases, and 11 bases lay between the germline ends. DNA for the CDR3: TGCAGTGCTAGAGATGGGGACTTGGACAATGAGCAGTTCTTC. It codes for CSARDGDLDNEQFF.

V usage is TRBV7-9 and J usage is TRBJ2-3; unclear D gene. CDR3 length equals 12 residues. Trimming left V 5 bases short and J 0 bases short, with 3 bases between. Looked up from germline, CDR1 is SEHNR and CDR2 is FQNEAQ (reference sequence). This chain's CDR3 is CASSQSTDTQYF. In nucleotides, the CDR3 is TGTGCCAGCAGCCAGAGCACAGATACGCAGTATTTT.

This clonotype was recorded a few times. The gene calls are TRBV20-1 and TRBJ1-1, with D uncertain. Per germline, CDR1 DFQATT and CDR2 SNEGSKA (reference sequence). V was clipped by 6 bases and J by 0 bases, with 14 bases between them. This CDR3 has 14 amino acids. As DNA, the CDR3 is TGCAGTGCCCGAGTTCTGATCATGAACACTGAAGCTTTCTTT. This sequence encodes CSARVLIMNTEAFF.

A remark on this clonotype: The junction shows a germline mismatch at one end, possibly a read error. The chain carries TRBV29-1 and TRBJ2-7, with 12 bases fitting TRBD1. Germline loops: CDR1 SQVTM, CDR2 ANQGSEA. This CDR3 spans 15 amino acids. In DNA, the CDR3 is TGCAGGGTTGAAGATTCGGGACAGGGGGCGCGGGAGCAGTACTTC. Encoded protein: CRVEDSGQGAREQYF.

J is TRBJ1-1 and V is TRBV20-1; D is undetermined. V was cut by 4 bases and J by 1 base, with 19 bases left in between. The CDR3 is 16 amino acids. The V gene's germline CDR1 is DFQATT and CDR2 SNEGSKA (reference sequence). CDR3 bases: TGCAGTGCTACCGCGATGGTCCTTGGGCAGAACACTGAAGCTTTCTTT. Protein: CSATAMVLGQNTEAFF.

The rearrangement uses TRBV7-9 and TRBJ2-2, with a weak D call TRBD2 (6 bases). V was cut by 8 bases and J by 3 bases, with 16 bases left in between. This CDR3 has 15 residues. Germline CDR1 is SEHNR and CDR2 is FQNEAQ (reference sequence). The CDR3 region has the DNA TGTGCCAGCTACCCACCTTGGGGGGACACCGGGGAGCTGTTTTTT. This sequence encodes CASYPPWGDTGELFF.

This sequence joins TRBV15 and TRBJ2-1, with 13 bases that match TRBD2. The CDR3 length is 16 residues. J gave up 2 bases and V 3 bases, and 1 base lay outside the gene matches. The germline V gene encodes CDR1 LNHNV and CDR2 YYDKDF (reference sequence). In DNA, the CDR3 is TGTGCCACCAGCAGGGGACTAGCGGGAACCTACAATGAGCAGTTCTTC. Translated: CATSRGLAGTYNEQFF.